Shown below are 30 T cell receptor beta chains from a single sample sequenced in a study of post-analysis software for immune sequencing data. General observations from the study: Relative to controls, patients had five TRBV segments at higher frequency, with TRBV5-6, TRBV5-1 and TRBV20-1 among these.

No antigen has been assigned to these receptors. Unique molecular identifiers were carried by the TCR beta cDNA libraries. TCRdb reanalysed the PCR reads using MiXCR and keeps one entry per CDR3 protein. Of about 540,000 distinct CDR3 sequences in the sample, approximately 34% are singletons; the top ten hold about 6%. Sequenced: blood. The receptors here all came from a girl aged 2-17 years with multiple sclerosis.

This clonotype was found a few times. This CDR3 reads CASSLSGRAVTDTQYF. CDR3 in DNA: TGTGCCAGCAGCTTATCCGGGAGGGCCGTCACAGATACGCAGTATTTT. V and J are TRBV11-2 and TRBJ2-3; 8 bases fit TRBD2. The CDR3 runs to 16 residues. Germline-derived CDR1 and CDR2 are SGHAT and FQNNGV. V was clipped by 2 bases and J by 2 bases; unmatched bases: 6. The complete variable domain, with remaining parts taken from reference TRBV11-2 and TRBJ2-3, reads EAGVAQSPRYKIIEKRQSVAFWCNPISGHATLYWYQQILGQGPKLLIQFQNNGVVDDSQLPKDRFSAERLKGVDSTLKIQPAKLEDSAVYLCASSLSGRAVTDTQYFGPGTRLTVL.

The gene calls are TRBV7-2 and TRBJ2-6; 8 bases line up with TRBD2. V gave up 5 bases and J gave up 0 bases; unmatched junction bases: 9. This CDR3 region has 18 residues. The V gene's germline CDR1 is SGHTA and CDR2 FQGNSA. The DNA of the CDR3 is TGTGCCAGCAGCCCTATGGCGGGGGGCTCCTCTGGGGCCAACGTCCTGACTTTC. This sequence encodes CASSPMAGGSSGANVLTF.

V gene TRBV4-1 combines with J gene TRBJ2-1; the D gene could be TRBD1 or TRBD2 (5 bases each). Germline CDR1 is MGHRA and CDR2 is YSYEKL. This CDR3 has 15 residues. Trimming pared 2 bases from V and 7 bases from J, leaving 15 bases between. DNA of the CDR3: TGCGCCAGCAGCCAACCCGGGGCCCCGGCGAATGAGCAGTTCTTC. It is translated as CASSQPGAPANEQFF.

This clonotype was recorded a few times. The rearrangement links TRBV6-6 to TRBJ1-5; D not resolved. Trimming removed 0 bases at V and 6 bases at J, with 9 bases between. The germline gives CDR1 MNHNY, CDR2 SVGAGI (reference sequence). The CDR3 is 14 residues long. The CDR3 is CASSYSSEGQPQHF. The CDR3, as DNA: TGTGCCAGCAGTTACTCTTCAGAAGGTCAGCCCCAGCATTTT.

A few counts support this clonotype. The CDR3 spells CASSEAQTKQYF. DNA for the CDR3: TGTGCCAGCAGTGAAGCCCAGACGAAGCAGTACTTC. The chain has TRBV6-1 and TRBJ2-7; D is unresolved. Trimming pared 0 bases from V and 8 bases from J, leaving 8 bases between. Germline V gene data show CDR1 as MNHNS and CDR2 as SASEGT. CDR3 length equals 12 residues.

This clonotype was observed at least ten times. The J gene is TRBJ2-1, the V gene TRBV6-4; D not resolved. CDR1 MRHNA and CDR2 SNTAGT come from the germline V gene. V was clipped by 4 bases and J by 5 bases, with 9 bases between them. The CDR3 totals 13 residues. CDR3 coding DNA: TGTGCCAGCAGTGCTCGGTCCAACAATGAGCAGTTCTTC. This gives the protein CASSARSNNEQFF.

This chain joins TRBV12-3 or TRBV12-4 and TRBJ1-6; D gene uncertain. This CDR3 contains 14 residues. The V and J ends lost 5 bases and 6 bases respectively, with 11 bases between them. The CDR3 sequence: CASSLRSRNSPLHF. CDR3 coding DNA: TGTGCCAGCAGTCTCCGCAGCCGTAATTCACCCCTCCACTTT.

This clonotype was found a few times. CDR3 amino acids: CASRSPGGTDTQYF. In nucleotides, the CDR3 is TGTGCCAGCCGCTCACCTGGGGGCACAGATACGCAGTATTTT. The chain links TRBV6-1 to TRBJ2-3, with D unresolved. Trimming took 8 bases from V and 1 from J, leaving 13 bases between them. This CDR3 contains 14 residues. Germline CDR1 and CDR2: MNHNS and SASEGT.

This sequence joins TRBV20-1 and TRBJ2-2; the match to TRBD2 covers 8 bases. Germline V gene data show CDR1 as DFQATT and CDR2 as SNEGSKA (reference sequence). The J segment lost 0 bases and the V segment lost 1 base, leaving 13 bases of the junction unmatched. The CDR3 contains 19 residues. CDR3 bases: TGCAGTGCTAGAGTGGGGGGAGCGGGGGAAGTCGCGAACACCGGGGAGCTGTTTTTT. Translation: CSARVGGAGEVANTGELFF.

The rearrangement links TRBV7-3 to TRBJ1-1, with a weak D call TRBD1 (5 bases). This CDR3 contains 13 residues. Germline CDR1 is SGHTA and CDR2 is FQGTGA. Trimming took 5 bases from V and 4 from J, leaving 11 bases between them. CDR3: CASSPAGGTEAFF. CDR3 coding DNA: TGTGCCAGCAGCCCTGCCGGGGGCACTGAAGCTTTCTTT. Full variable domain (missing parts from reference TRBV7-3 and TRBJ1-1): GAGVSQTPSNKVTEKGKYVELRCDPISGHTALYWYRQSLGQGPEFLIYFQGTGAADDSGLPNDRFFAVRPEGSVSTLKIQRTERGDSAVYLCASSPAGGTEAFFGQGTRLTVV.

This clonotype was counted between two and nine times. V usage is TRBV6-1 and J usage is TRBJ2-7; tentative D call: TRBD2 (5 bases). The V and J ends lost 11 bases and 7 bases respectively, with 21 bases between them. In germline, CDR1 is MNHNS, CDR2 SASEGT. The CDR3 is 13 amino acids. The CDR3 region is CAGRTYSYNEQYF. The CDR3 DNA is TGTGCCGGGAGAACTTACTCCTACAATGAGCAGTACTTC.

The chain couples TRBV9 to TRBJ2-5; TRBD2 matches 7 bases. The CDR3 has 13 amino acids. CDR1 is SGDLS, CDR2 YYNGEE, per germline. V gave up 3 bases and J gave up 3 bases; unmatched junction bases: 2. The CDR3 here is CASSGGGKETQYF. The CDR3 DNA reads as TGTGCCAGCAGCGGGGGGGGGAAAGAGACCCAGTACTTC.

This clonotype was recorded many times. The CDR3 DNA is TGCAGCACAGGACCTGGCAGGAATGAGCAGTTCTTC. Translated: CSTGPGRNEQFF. J is TRBJ2-1 and V is TRBV20-1; the D gene is possibly TRBD1 (5 bases). The CDR3 extends over 12 amino acids. The germline gives CDR1 DFQATT, CDR2 SNEGSKA (reference sequence).

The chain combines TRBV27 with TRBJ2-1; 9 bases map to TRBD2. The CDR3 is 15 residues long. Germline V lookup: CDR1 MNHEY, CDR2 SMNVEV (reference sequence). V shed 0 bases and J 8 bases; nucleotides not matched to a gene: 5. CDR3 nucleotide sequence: TGTGCCAGCAGTTTATCGGCGGGGGGGGACCATGAGCAGTTCTTC. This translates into CASSLSAGGDHEQFF.

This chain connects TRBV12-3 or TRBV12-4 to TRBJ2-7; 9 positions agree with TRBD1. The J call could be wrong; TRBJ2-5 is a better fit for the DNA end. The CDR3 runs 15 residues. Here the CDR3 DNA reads TGTGCCAGCACCTATACCGGGACAGGGTATGGGACCCAGTACTTC. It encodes CASTYTGTGYGTQYF.

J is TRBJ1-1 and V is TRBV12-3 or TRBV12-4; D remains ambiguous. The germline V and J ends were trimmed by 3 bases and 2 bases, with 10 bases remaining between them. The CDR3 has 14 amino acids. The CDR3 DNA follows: TGTGCCAGCAGTTTGAGCCCGGGTAACACTGAAGCTTTCTTT. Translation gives CASSLSPGNTEAFF.

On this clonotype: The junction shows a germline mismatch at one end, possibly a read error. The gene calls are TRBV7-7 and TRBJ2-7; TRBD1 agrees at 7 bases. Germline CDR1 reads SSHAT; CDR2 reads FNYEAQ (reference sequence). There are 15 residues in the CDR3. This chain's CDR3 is CASSSRQGQSYEQYF. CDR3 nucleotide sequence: TGTGCTAGCAGCTCCAGACAGGGTCAGTCCTACGAGCAGTACTTC.

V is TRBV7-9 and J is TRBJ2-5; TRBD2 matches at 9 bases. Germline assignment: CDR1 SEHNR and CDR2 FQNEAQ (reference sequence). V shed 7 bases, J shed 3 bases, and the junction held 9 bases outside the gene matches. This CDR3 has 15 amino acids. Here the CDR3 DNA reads TGTGCCAGCATGCGTCCGGCGGGGGGGGAAGAGACCCAGTACTTC. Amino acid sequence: CASMRPAGGEETQYF.

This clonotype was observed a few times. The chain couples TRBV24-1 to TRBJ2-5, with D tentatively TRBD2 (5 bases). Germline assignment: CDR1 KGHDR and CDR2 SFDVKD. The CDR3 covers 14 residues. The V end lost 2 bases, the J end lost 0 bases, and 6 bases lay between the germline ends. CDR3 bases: TGTGCCACCAGTGATTCGGGAAACCAAGAGACCCAGTACTTC. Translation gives CATSDSGNQETQYF.

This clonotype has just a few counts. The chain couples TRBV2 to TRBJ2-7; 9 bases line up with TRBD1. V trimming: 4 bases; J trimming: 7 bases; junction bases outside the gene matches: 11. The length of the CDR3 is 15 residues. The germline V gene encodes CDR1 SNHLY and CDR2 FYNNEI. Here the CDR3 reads CASSGAGQGFVEQYF. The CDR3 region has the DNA TGTGCCAGCAGTGGGGCGGGACAGGGATTCGTGGAGCAGTACTTC.

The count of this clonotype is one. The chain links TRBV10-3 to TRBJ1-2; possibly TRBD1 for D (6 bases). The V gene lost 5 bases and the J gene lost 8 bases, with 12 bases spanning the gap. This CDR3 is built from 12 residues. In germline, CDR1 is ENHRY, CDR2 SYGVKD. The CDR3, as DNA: TGTGCCATCAGTCCAGGGGATCTGGGCTACACCTTC. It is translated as CAISPGDLGYTF.

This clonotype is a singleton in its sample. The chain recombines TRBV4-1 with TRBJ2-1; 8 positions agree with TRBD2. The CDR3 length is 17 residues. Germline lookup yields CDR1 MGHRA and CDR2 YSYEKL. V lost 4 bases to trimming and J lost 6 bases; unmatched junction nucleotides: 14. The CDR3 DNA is TGCGCCAGCAGCCTCGGGGGGCAGCGGGGGCCGTGCAATGAGCAGTTCTTC. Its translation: CASSLGGQRGPCNEQFF.

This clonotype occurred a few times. CDR3 sequence: CATSSGGAVLSETQYF. CDR3 bases: TGTGCCACCAGCAGCGGGGGCGCGGTACTATCTGAGACCCAGTACTTC. The rearrangement uses TRBV15 and TRBJ2-5, with D tentatively TRBD1 or TRBD2 (6 bases each). The germline V and J ends were trimmed by 3 bases and 5 bases, with 19 bases remaining between them. Germline loops: CDR1 LNHNV, CDR2 YYDKDF (reference sequence). The CDR3 has 16 amino acids.

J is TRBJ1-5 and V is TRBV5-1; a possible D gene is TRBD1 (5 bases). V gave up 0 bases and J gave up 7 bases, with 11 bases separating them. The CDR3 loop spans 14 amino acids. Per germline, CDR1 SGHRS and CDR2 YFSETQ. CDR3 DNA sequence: TGCGCCAGCAGCTTGGAGGCAGGGCGCCAGCCCCAGCATTTT. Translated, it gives CASSLEAGRQPQHF.

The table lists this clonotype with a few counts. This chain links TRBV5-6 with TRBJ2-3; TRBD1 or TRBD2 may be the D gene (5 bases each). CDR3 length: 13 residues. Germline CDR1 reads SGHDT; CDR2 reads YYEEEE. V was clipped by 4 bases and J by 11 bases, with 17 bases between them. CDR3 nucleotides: TGTGCCAGCAGCGTGGGGACCCCCCTCTTGCAGTATTTT. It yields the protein CASSVGTPLLQYF. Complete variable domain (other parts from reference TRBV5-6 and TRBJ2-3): DAGVTQSPTHLIKTRGQQVTLRCSPKSGHDTVSWYQQALGQGPQFIFQYYEEEERQRGNFPDRFSGHQFPNYSSELNVNALLLGDSALYLCASSVGTPLLQYFGPGTRLTVL.

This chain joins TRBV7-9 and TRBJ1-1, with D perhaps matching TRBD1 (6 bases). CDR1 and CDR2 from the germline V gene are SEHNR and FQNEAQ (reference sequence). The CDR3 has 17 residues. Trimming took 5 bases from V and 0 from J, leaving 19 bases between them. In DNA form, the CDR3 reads TGTGCCAGCAGCCCCCCCGGGGGTCAGGGGTTGAACACTGAAGCTTTCTTT. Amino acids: CASSPPGGQGLNTEAFF.

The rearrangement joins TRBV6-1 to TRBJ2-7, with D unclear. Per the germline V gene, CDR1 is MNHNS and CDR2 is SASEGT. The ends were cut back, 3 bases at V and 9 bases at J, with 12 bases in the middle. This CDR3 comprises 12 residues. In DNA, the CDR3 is TGTGCCAGCAGTGACGTGGCAGCTGTGCAGTACTTC. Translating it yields CASSDVAAVQYF.

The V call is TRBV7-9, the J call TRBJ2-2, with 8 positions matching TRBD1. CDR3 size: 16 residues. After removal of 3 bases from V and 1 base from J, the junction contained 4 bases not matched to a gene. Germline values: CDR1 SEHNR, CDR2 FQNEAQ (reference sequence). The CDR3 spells CASSFPQGVNTGELFF. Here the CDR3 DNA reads TGTGCCAGCAGCTTCCCACAGGGGGTGAACACCGGGGAGCTGTTTTTT.

CDR3 sequence reads: CASSQVVGRRTEAFF. The CDR3 nucleotides read TGCGCCAGCAGCCAAGTAGTGGGGCGCCGCACTGAAGCTTTCTTT. The chain employs TRBV4-1 and TRBJ1-1; D possibly corresponds to TRBD1 (5 bases). The CDR3 is made up of 15 amino acids. The V gene's germline CDR1 is MGHRA and CDR2 YSYEKL. V was pared by 1 base and J by 4 bases, with 13 bases between.

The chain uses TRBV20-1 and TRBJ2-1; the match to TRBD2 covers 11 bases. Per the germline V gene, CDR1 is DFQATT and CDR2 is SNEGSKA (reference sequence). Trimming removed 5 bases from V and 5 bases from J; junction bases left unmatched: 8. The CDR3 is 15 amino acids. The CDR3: CSASLAGGANNEQFF. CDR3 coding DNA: TGCAGTGCTTCCCTAGCGGGGGGAGCGAACAATGAGCAGTTCTTC.